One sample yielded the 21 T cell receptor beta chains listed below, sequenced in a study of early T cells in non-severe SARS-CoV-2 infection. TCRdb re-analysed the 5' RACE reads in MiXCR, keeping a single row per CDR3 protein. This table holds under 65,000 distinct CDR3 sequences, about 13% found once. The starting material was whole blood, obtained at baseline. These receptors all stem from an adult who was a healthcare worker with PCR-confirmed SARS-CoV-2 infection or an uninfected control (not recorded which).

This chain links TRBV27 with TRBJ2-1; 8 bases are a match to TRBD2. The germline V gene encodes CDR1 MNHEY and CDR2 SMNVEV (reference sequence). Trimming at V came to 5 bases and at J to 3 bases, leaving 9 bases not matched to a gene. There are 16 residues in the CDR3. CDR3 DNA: TGTGCCAGCAGTCCCCGACTAGCGCTAGGCTACAATGAGCAGTTCTTC. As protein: CASSPRLALGYNEQFF.

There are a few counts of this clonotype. The CDR3 DNA reads as TGTGCCAGCAGACCAACAGGGGAAGAGGAAGCTTTCTTT. It is translated as CASRPTGEEEAFF. The chain links TRBV7-9 to TRBJ1-1; 7 bases align to TRBD1. With 6 bases clipped from V and 8 bases from J, the junction kept 9 bases outside the gene matches. Germline CDR1 reads SEHNR; CDR2 reads FQNEAQ (reference sequence). This CDR3 contains 13 residues. The variable domain in full, completed from reference TRBV7-9 and TRBJ1-1, reads DTGVSQNPRHKITKRGQNVTFRCDPISEHNRLYWYRQTLGQGPEFLTYFQNEAQLEKSRLLSDRFSAERPKGSFSTLEIQRTEQGDSAMYLCASRPTGEEEAFFGQGTRLTVV.

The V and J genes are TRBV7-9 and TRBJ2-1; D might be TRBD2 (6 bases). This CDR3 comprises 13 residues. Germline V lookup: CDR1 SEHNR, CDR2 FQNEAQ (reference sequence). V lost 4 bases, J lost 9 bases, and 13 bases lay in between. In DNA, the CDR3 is TGTGCCAGCAGCTCCCGCCAGACTAGTGAGCAGTTCTTC. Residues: CASSSRQTSEQFF.

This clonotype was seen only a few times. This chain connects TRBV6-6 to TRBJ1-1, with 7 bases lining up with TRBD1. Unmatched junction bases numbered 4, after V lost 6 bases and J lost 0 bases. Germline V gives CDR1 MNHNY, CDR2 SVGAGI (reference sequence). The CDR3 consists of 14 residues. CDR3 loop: CASSKGQMNTEAFF. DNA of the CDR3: TGTGCCAGCAGCAAGGGACAGATGAACACTGAAGCTTTCTTT.

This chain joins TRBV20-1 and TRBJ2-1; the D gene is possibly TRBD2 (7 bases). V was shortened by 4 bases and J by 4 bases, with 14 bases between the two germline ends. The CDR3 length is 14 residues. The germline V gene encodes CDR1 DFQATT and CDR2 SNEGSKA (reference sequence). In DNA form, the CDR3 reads TGCAGTGCTACCCCCGCGGGGGCGTACAATGAGCAGTTCTTC. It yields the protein CSATPAGAYNEQFF.

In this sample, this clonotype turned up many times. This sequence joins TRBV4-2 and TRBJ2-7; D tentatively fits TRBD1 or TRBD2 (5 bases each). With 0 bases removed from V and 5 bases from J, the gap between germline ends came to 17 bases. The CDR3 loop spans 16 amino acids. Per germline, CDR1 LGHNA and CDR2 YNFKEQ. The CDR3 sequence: CASSQERGTDVDEQYF. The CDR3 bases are TGTGCCAGCAGCCAAGAGAGGGGCACGGACGTGGACGAGCAGTACTTC.

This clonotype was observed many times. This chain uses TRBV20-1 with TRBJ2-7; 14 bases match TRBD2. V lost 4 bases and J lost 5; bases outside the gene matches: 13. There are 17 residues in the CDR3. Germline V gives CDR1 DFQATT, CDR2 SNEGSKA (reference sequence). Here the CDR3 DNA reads TGCAGTGCTATAGTTTCCGGGACTAGCGGGAGAGGGCACGAGCAGTACTTC. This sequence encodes CSAIVSGTSGRGHEQYF.

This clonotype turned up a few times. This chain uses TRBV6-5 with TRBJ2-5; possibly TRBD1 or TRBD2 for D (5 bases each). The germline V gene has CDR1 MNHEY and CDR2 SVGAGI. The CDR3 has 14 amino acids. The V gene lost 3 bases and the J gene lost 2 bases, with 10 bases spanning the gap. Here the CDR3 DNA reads TGTGCCAGCAGTTATGGGGACCTACAAGAGACCCAGTACTTC. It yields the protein CASSYGDLQETQYF.

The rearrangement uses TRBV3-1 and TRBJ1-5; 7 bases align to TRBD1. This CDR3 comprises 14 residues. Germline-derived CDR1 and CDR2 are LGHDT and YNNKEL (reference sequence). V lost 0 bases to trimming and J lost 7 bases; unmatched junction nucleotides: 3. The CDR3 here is CASSQETGDQPQHF. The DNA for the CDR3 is TGTGCCAGCAGCCAAGAAACAGGGGACCAGCCCCAGCATTTT.

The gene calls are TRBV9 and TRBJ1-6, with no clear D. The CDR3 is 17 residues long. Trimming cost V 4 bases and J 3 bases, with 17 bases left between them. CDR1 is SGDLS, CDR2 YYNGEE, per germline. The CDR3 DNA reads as TGTGCCAGCAGCCCCGAGGATGAAGCCCACTATAATTCACCCCTCCACTTT. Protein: CASSPEDEAHYNSPLHF.

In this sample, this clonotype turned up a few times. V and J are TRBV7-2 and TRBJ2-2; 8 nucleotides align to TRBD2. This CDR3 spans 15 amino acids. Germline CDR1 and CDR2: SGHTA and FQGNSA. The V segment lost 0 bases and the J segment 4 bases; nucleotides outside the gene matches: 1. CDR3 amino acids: CASSLASGGTGELFF. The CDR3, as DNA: TGTGCCAGCAGCTTAGCCAGCGGGGGCACCGGGGAGCTGTTTTTT.

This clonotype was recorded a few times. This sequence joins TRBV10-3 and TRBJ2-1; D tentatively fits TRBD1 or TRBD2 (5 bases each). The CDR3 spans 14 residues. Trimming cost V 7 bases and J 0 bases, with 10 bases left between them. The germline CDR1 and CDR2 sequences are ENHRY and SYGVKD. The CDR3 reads CAINGGRSYNEQFF. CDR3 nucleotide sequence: TGTGCCATCAATGGGGGTCGCTCCTACAATGAGCAGTTCTTC.

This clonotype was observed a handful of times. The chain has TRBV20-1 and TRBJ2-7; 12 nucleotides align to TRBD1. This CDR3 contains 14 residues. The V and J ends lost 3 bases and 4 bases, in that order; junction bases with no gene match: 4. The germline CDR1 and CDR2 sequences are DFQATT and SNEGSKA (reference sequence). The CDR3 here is CSASRDRGPYEQYF. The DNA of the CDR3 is TGCAGTGCTAGCAGGGACAGGGGGCCTTACGAGCAGTACTTC.

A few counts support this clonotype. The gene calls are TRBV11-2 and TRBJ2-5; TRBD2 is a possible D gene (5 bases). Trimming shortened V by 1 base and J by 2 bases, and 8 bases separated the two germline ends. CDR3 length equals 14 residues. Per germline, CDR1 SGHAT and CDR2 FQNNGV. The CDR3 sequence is CASSLVGGQETQYF. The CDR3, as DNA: TGTGCCAGCAGCTTAGTCGGCGGGCAAGAGACCCAGTACTTC. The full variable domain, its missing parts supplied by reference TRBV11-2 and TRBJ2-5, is EAGVAQSPRYKIIEKRQSVAFWCNPISGHATLYWYQQILGQGPKLLIQFQNNGVVDDSQLPKDRFSAERLKGVDSTLKIQPAKLEDSAVYLCASSLVGGQETQYFGPGTRLLVL.

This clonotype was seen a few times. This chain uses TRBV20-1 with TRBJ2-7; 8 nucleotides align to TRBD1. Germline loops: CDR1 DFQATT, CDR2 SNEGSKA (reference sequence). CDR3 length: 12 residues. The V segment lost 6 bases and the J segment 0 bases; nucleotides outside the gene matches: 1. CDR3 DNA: TGCAGTGCCCAGGGGGCCTCCTACGAGCAGTACTTC. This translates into CSAQGASYEQYF.

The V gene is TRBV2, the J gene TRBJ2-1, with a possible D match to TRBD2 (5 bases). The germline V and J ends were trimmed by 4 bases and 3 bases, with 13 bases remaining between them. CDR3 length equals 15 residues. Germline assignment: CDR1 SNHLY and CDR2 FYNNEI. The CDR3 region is CASSGELVVYNEQFF. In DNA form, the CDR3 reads TGTGCCAGCAGTGGGGAACTAGTGGTCTACAATGAGCAGTTCTTC.

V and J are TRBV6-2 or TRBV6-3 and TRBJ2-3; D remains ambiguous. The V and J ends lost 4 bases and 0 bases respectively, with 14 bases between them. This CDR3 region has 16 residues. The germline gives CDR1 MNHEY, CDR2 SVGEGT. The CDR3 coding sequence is TGTGCCAGCAGTTCACGCAGGCGCGGTAGCACAGATACGCAGTATTTT. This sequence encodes CASSSRRRGSTDTQYF.

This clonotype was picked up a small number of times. The CDR3 bases are TGTGCCAGCTCACCAATTACGACAGGGACGAACACCGGGGAGCTGTTTTTT. This codes for CASSPITTGTNTGELFF. The chain is built from TRBV18 and TRBJ2-2, with 7 bases that match TRBD1. The germline V gene encodes CDR1 KGHSH and CDR2 LQKENI. J lost 0 bases, V lost 2 bases, and 6 bases had no gene match. There are 17 residues in the CDR3.

CDR3 nucleotide sequence: TGCGCCAGCAGCCAAGACTTCGTTGGCAAAAACATTCAGTACTTC. Translating it yields CASSQDFVGKNIQYF. The rearrangement links TRBV4-3 to TRBJ2-4; D is ambiguous. Germline V gene sequence: CDR1 LGHNA, CDR2 YSLEER. This CDR3 spans 15 amino acids. V was shortened by 0 bases and J by 3 bases, with 9 bases between the two germline ends.

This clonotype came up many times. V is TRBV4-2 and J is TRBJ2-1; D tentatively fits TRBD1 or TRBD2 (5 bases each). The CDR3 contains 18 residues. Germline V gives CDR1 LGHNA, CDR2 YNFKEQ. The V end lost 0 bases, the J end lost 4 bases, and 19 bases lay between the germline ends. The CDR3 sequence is CASSQEIGTQSGYNEQFF. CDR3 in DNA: TGTGCCAGCAGCCAAGAGATTGGGACCCAGAGTGGATACAATGAGCAGTTCTTC.

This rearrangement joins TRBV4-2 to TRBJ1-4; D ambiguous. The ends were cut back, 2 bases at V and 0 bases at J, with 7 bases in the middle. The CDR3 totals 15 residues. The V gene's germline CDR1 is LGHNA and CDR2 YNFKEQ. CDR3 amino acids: CASSQNIATNEKLFF. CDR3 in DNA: TGTGCCAGCAGCCAAAACATCGCAACTAATGAAAAACTGTTTTTT.